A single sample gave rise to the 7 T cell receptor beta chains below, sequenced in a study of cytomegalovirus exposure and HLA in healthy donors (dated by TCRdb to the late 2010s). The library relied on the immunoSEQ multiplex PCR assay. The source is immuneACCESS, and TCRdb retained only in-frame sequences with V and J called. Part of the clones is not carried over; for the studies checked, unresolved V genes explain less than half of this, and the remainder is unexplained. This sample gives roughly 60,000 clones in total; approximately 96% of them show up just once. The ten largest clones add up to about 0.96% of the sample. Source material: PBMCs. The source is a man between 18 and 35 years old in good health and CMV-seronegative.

In nucleotides, the CDR3 is TGCAGCGTGTCGGGACAGATATTCCAAGAGACCCAGTACTTC. Protein sequence: CSVSGQIFQETQYF. This chain uses TRBV29-1 with TRBJ2-5; 7 positions match TRBD1. The V gene end was trimmed by 6 bases and the J gene end by 1 base; junction bases not matched to a gene: 8. The CDR3 is 14 amino acids. Per the germline V gene, CDR1 is SQVTM and CDR2 is ANQGSEA. Full variable domain (remainder filled in from reference TRBV29-1 and TRBJ2-5): SAVISQKPSRDICQRGTSLTIQCQVDSQVTMMFWYRQQPGQSLTLIATANQGSEATYESGFVIDKFPISRPNLTFSTLTVSNMSPEDSSIYLCSVSGQIFQETQYFGPGTRLLVL.

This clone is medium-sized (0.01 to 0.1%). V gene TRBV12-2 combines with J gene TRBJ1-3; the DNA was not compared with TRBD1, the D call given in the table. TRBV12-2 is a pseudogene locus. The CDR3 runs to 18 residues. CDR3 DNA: TGTGCAAGTCGCTTAGCGTTCCGGGACAGTCGCTCTGGAAACACCATATATTTT. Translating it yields CASRLAFRDSRSGNTIYF.

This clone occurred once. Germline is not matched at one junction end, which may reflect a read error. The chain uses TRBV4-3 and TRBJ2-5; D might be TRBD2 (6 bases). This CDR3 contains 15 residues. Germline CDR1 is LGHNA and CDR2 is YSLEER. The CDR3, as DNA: TGCGCCAGCAGCCAAGACCAGGGAGGACAAGACACCCAGTACTTC. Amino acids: CASSQDQGGQDTQYF.

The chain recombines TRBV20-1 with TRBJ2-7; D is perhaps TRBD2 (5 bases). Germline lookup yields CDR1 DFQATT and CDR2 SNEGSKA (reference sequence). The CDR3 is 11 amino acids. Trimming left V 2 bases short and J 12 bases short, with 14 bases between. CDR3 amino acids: CSARRVGSGYF. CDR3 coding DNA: TGCAGTGCTAGAAGGGTAGGGAGCGGGTACTTC.

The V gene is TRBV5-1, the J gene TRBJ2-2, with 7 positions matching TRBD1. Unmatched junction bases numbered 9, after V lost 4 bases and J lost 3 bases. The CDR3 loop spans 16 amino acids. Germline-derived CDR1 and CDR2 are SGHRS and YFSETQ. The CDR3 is CASSPPLTGDTGELFF. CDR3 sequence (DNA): TGCGCCAGCAGCCCCCCTCTTACAGGGGACACCGGGGAGCTGTTTTTT. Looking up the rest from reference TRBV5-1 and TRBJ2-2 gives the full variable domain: KAGVTQTPRYLIKTRGQQVTLSCSPISGHRSVSWYQQTPGQGLQFLFEYFSETQRNKGNFPGRFSGRQFSNSRSEMNVSTLELGDSALYLCASSPPLTGDTGELFFGEGSRLTVL.

Here the CDR3 reads CASRRETGQETQYF. As DNA, the CDR3 is TGTGCCAGCAGAAGGGAGACAGGTCAAGAGACCCAGTACTTC. The chain uses TRBV6-1 and TRBJ2-5, with TRBD1 as a possible D gene (6 bases). The CDR3 is 14 residues long. Germline assignment: CDR1 MNHNS and CDR2 SASEGT. Trimming cost V 6 bases and J 2 bases, with 13 bases left between them.

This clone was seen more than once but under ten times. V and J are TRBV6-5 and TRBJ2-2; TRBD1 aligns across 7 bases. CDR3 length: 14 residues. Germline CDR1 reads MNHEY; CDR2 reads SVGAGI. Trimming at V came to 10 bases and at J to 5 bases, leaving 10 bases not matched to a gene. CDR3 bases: TGTGCCACGCGAAACAGGGGTGAGACCGGGGAGCTGTTTTTT. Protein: CATRNRGETGELFF.